Reported below is one T cell receptor (beta chain). Its antigen remains unknown. This record comes from a study of shared clonotypes between healthy human individuals. CDR3 size: 14 residues. V shed 0 bases and J shed 3 bases, with 10 bases lying between them. Germline-derived CDR1 and CDR2 are SGDLS and YYNGEE. Caucasian adults living in Nashville, Tennessee, provided all samples. Findings and caveats of the study: Sharing across four donors was highest in naive CD4 (around 5%) and lowest in memory CD8 (roughly 0.4%). Owing to a small donor count, the genetic and exposure-history diversity represented was limited.

Running of the assay took place at deep level. Repertoires were generated with immunoSEQ multiplex PCR, while TCRdb's copy carries only in-frame clones and drops some. The sample gives 1.4 million to 1.5 million clones, roughly 96% of which show up once; approximately 1.1% is in the top ten. The receptor's source is a man aged 25 to 40 in good health. Sequenced: naive CD4+ T cells sorted from blood. Noted subset: CD45RA+ positively selected. The rearrangement links TRBV9 to TRBJ2-7; no reliable D call. The CDR3 nucleotides are TGTGCCAGCAGCGTAGACCCTGATCTCTACGAGCAGTACTTC. Its translation is CASSVDPDLYEQYF.